The 27 T cell receptor beta chains below were found in one sample sequenced in a study of beta chain features in type 1 diabetes. Findings and caveats of the study: People with Type 1 diabetes carried modestly yet significantly shorter TCRB CDR3s in all four CD4+ subsets.

Reverse transcription of all isolated RNA meant that expressed TCRB transcripts were sequenced. Repertoires were generated with immunoSEQ multiplex PCR, while TCRdb's copy carries only in-frame clones and drops some. Among roughly 70,000 clones listed, about 48% were seen once. Which antigens these TCRs recognize remains unknown. The specimen was central memory CD4+ T cells from blood. The receptors were gathered from a man aged 30 to 45 with type 1 diabetes.

This clone was seen more than once but under ten times. The V and J genes are TRBV5-1 and TRBJ2-1, with 12 nucleotides matching TRBD1. Germline CDR1 and CDR2: SGHRS and YFSETQ. The CDR3 runs to 14 residues. The ends lost 4 bases at V and 8 bases at J; junction bases unmatched: 4. The CDR3 loop reads CASSPGQGAYEQFF. The CDR3 nucleotides are TGCGCCAGCAGCCCGGGACAGGGGGCATATGAGCAGTTCTTC.

The rearrangement uses TRBV2 and TRBJ2-7; no firm D call. The CDR3 has 11 amino acids. Between the trimmed V and J ends, which lost 4 bases and 5 bases, there was a span of 6 bases. CDR1 is SNHLY, CDR2 FYNNEI, per germline. The CDR3 region has the DNA TGTGCCAGCAGTGGCGGAAACGAGCAGTACTTC. Translated: CASSGGNEQYF.

The chain is built from TRBV25-1 and TRBJ2-2, with 8 bases aligning to TRBD1. The CDR3 spans 18 residues. Germline CDR1 is MGHDK and CDR2 is SYGVNS. The J segment lost 6 bases and the V segment lost 3 bases, leaving 15 bases of the junction unmatched. The CDR3 DNA is TGTGCCAGCAGTGACGGAGACAGGGGATATTTACTCGCCGGGGAGCTGTTTTTT. It translates to CASSDGDRGYLLAGELFF. Together with reference TRBV25-1 and TRBJ2-2, the CDR3 gives the full variable domain: EADIYQTPRYLVIGTGKKITLECSQTMGHDKMYWYQQDPGMELHLIHYSYGVNSTEKGDLSSESTVSRIRTEHFPLTLESARPSHTSQYLCASSDGDRGYLLAGELFFGEGSRLTVL.

V usage is TRBV27 and J usage is TRBJ1-4; TRBD1 is a possible D gene (5 bases). Germline assignment: CDR1 MNHEY and CDR2 SMNVEV (reference sequence). There are 15 residues in the CDR3. V lost 2 bases, J lost 7 bases, and 14 bases lay in between. The CDR3: CASSLGGSTGEKLFF. In DNA form, the CDR3 reads TGTGCCAGCAGTTTAGGAGGGAGTACAGGTGAAAAACTGTTTTTT.

In DNA form, the CDR3 reads TGTGCCAGCAGCGTAGATGACGGGGGAACTGCAGATACGCAGTATTTT. Protein product: CASSVDDGGTADTQYF. The chain recombines TRBV9 with TRBJ2-3, with D possibly being TRBD2 (6 bases). CDR1 is SGDLS and CDR2 is YYNGEE in the germline V gene. This CDR3 has 16 amino acids. V shed 0 bases and J shed 4 bases, with 15 bases lying between them.

This clone was counted a few times. The DNA of the CDR3 is TGTGCCAGCTCCCTACTTCCAGCGGGGGGCTCCTACAATGAGCAGTTCTTC. Translated: CASSLLPAGGSYNEQFF. The V and J genes are TRBV18 and TRBJ2-1; TRBD2 aligns across 9 bases. The CDR3 sequence is 17 residues long. V was pared by 6 bases and J by 0 bases, with 9 bases of the junction left unmatched. Per the germline V gene, CDR1 is KGHSH and CDR2 is LQKENI.

The chain is built from TRBV7-9 and TRBJ2-7, with TRBD2 identical over 13 bases. CDR1 and CDR2 (germline): SEHNR, FQNEAQ (reference sequence). There are 15 residues in the CDR3. The J segment lost 7 bases and the V segment lost 5 bases, leaving 8 bases of the junction unmatched. The CDR3 protein is CASSPGLAGVFEQYF. CDR3 DNA sequence: TGTGCCAGCAGCCCCGGACTAGCGGGGGTCTTTGAGCAGTACTTC.

The chain employs TRBV10-3 and TRBJ2-7; TRBD2 matches at 14 bases. The CDR3 spans 14 residues. Germline assignment: CDR1 ENHRY and CDR2 SYGVKD. After removal of 6 bases from V and 7 bases from J, the junction contained 5 bases not matched to a gene. The CDR3 reads CAIRGTSGSGEQYF. CDR3 DNA: TGTGCCATCAGGGGGACTAGCGGGAGCGGAGAGCAGTACTTC.

The rearrangement links TRBV7-6 to TRBJ2-3; D gene uncertain. Per germline, CDR1 SGHVS and CDR2 FNYEAQ. Trimming took off 8 bases at V and 6 bases at J, with 9 bases between the two ends. CDR3 length equals 11 residues. The CDR3 DNA reads as TGTGCCAGCCAGGATGGGGATACGCAGTATTTT. Amino acid sequence: CASQDGDTQYF. Combining the CDR3 with reference TRBV7-6 and TRBJ2-3 gives the whole variable domain GAGVSQSPRYKVTKRGQDVALRCDPISGHVSLYWYRQALGQGPEFLTYFNYEAQQDKSGLPNDRFSAERPEGSISTLTIQRTEQRDSAMYRCASQDGDTQYFGPGTRLTVL.

V is TRBV16 and J is TRBJ1-3; D not certain. Germline lookup yields CDR1 KGHSY and CDR2 FQNENV. This CDR3 contains 14 residues. Trimming stripped 1 base from V and 1 base from J, with 5 bases between. Here the CDR3 DNA reads TGTGCCAGCAGCCAATTCAGGTCTGGAAACACCATATATTTT. Its translation is CASSQFRSGNTIYF. Using reference TRBV16 and TRBJ1-3 for the parts outside the CDR3, the full variable domain is GEEVAQTPKHLVRGEGQKAKLYCAPIKGHSYVFWYQQVLKNEFKFLISFQNENVFDETGMPKERFSAKCLPNSPCSLEIQATKLEDSAVYFCASSQFRSGNTIYFGEGSWLTVV.

In this sample, this clone turned up once. V and J are TRBV5-1 and TRBJ2-5; 8 bases map to TRBD2. The length of the CDR3 is 15 residues. CDR1 is SGHRS, CDR2 YFSETQ, per germline. V shed 2 bases and J 5 bases; nucleotides not matched to a gene: 8. DNA of the CDR3: TGCGCCAGCAGCTTAGAAGGACTAGCTAGGGAGACCCAGTACTTC. Translating it yields CASSLEGLARETQYF. The complete variable domain, with remaining parts taken from reference TRBV5-1 and TRBJ2-5, reads KAGVTQTPRYLIKTRGQQVTLSCSPISGHRSVSWYQQTPGQGLQFLFEYFSETQRNKGNFPGRFSGRQFSNSRSEMNVSTLELGDSALYLCASSLEGLARETQYFGPGTRLLVL.

The J gene is TRBJ2-6, the V gene TRBV13; D is undetermined. The germline V gene has CDR1 PRHDT and CDR2 FYEKMQ (reference sequence). The CDR3 runs to 15 residues. V gave up 4 bases and J gave up 0 bases, with 7 bases separating them. CDR3 protein: CASSWRGSGANVLTF. CDR3 nucleotide sequence: TGTGCCAGCAGCTGGAGAGGCTCTGGGGCCAACGTCCTGACTTTC.

This clone was observed a single time. The rearrangement joins TRBV9 to TRBJ1-6, with D perhaps matching TRBD1 (5 bases). CDR1 and CDR2 from the germline V gene are SGDLS and YYNGEE. The CDR3 totals 15 residues. Trimming cost V 1 base and J 7 bases, with 12 bases left between them. The CDR3 region is CASSVLGAENSPLHF. CDR3 nucleotides: TGTGCCAGCAGCGTATTAGGGGCGGAAAATTCACCCCTCCACTTT.

This chain joins TRBV19 and TRBJ2-3; TRBD1 aligns across 8 bases. The germline gives CDR1 LNHDA, CDR2 SQIVND (reference sequence). This CDR3 spans 14 amino acids. Unmatched junction bases numbered 7, after V lost 2 bases and J lost 9 bases. CDR3 sequence (DNA): TGTGCCAGTAGTATATCAGGGGGCGCAGGGACGCAGTATTTT. This encodes CASSISGGAGTQYF.

In its sample, this clone was seen a few times. CDR3 residues: CASTQPGQGAEEQYF. In DNA, the CDR3 is TGTGCCAGCACTCAACCGGGACAGGGGGCAGAAGAGCAGTACTTC. The chain has TRBV6-5 and TRBJ2-7, with TRBD1 matching 12 bases. Trimming at V came to 7 bases and at J to 7 bases, leaving 11 bases not matched to a gene. In germline, CDR1 is MNHEY, CDR2 SVGAGI. The CDR3 spans 15 residues.

This clone was detected a few times. As DNA, the CDR3 is TGTGCCAGCAGTTCGGGACAGTTTGGCAATCAGCCCCAGCATTTT. This sequence encodes CASSSGQFGNQPQHF. V and J are TRBV27 and TRBJ1-5, with 7 bases fitting TRBD1. With V trimmed by 4 bases and J by 2 bases, 5 bases remained unmatched. Germline assignment: CDR1 MNHEY and CDR2 SMNVEV (reference sequence). This CDR3 contains 15 residues.

The V call is TRBV6-5, the J call TRBJ1-2; 9 bases are a match to TRBD1. Looked up from germline, CDR1 is MNHEY and CDR2 is SVGAGI. V trimming: 5 bases; J trimming: 0 bases; junction bases outside the gene matches: 4. This CDR3 contains 15 residues. CDR3 in amino acids: CASSVDRGTNYGYTF. The CDR3 bases are TGTGCCAGCAGTGTAGACAGGGGGACTAACTATGGCTACACCTTC.

CDR3 DNA sequence: TGTGCCAGCAGCTTGGGACAGTTTAATTCACCCCTCCACTTT. Amino acids: CASSLGQFNSPLHF. This chain joins TRBV5-8 and TRBJ1-6; tentative D call: TRBD1 (5 bases). CDR1 and CDR2 from the germline V gene are SGHTS and YDEGEE. The CDR3 has 14 amino acids. V was cut by 0 bases and J by 6 bases, with 7 bases left in between.

This rearrangement joins TRBV13 to TRBJ2-3; D unresolved. This CDR3 region has 14 residues. Germline values: CDR1 PRHDT, CDR2 FYEKMQ (reference sequence). The V gene lost 0 bases and the J gene lost 0 bases, with 4 bases spanning the gap. In DNA form, the CDR3 reads TGTGCCAGCAGCTTAGGGGCAAGCACAGATACGCAGTATTTT. This sequence encodes CASSLGASTDTQYF.

J is TRBJ1-2 and V is TRBV2; a possible D gene is TRBD1 (5 bases). V lost 6 bases, J lost 3 bases, and 8 bases lay in between. There are 12 residues in the CDR3. Germline CDR1 SNHLY, CDR2 FYNNEI. CDR3 DNA: TGTGCCAGCAGACAGGTGTACTATGGCTACACCTTC. Its translation is CASRQVYYGYTF.

The chain uses TRBV7-9 and TRBJ2-7, with D possibly being TRBD2 (6 bases). The germline V and J ends were trimmed by 1 base and 7 bases, with 14 bases remaining between them. Per the germline V gene, CDR1 is SEHNR and CDR2 is FQNEAQ (reference sequence). This CDR3 is built from 14 residues. In DNA form, the CDR3 reads TGTGCCAGCAGCTTAGGCGGCCTGGCGGGAGAGCAGTACTTC. Translation: CASSLGGLAGEQYF.

The chain couples TRBV29-1 to TRBJ2-3, with 10 bases aligning to TRBD1. This CDR3 is built from 14 residues. The V gene end was trimmed by 6 bases and the J gene end by 4 bases; junction bases not matched to a gene: 7. In germline, CDR1 is SQVTM, CDR2 ANQGSEA. The CDR3 DNA is TGCAGCGTCGCAGGGACAGGGGATTCAGATACGCAGTATTTT. Its protein is CSVAGTGDSDTQYF.

This clone has just one count. Other DNA sequences in this sample translate to the same CDR3. This chain connects TRBV5-1 to TRBJ2-3; 10 bases line up with TRBD2. The CDR3 is made up of 15 amino acids. After removal of 6 bases from V and 3 bases from J, the junction contained 7 bases not matched to a gene. The V gene's germline CDR1 is SGHRS and CDR2 YFSETQ. This chain's CDR3 is CASKLETSGTDTQYF. CDR3 nucleotide sequence: TGCGCCAGCAAATTGGAGACTAGCGGGACAGATACGCAGTATTTT.

The chain has TRBV4-2 and TRBJ2-3, with D perhaps matching TRBD2 (5 bases). Trimming took off 4 bases at V and 4 bases at J, with 15 bases between the two ends. This CDR3 is built from 15 residues. CDR1 is LGHNA, CDR2 YNFKEQ, per germline. This CDR3 reads CASSRESPGADTQYF. In DNA form, the CDR3 reads TGTGCCAGCAGCCGGGAGAGTCCCGGGGCAGATACGCAGTATTTT.

The V gene is TRBV5-1, the J gene TRBJ2-2; maybe TRBD1 (5 bases). The germline gives CDR1 SGHRS, CDR2 YFSETQ. V lost 4 bases, J lost 1 base, and 11 bases lay in between. The CDR3 extends over 15 amino acids. CDR3 amino acids: CASSTRQMNTGELFF. The DNA of the CDR3 is TGCGCCAGCAGCACACGACAGATGAACACCGGGGAGCTGTTTTTT.

This chain uses TRBV15 with TRBJ2-1; the D gene is possibly TRBD2 (5 bases). The V gene's germline CDR1 is LNHNV and CDR2 YYDKDF (reference sequence). The CDR3 has 13 residues. V shed 0 bases and J shed 9 bases, with 9 bases lying between them. The CDR3 nucleotides are TGTGCCACCAGCAGAGATCGGGGAATTGAGCAGTTCTTC. Translation gives CATSRDRGIEQFF.

This chain links TRBV29-1 with TRBJ1-6; 7 bases fit TRBD1. Trimming at V came to 5 bases and at J to 7 bases, leaving 8 bases not matched to a gene. This CDR3 contains 14 residues. Germline V CDR1 and CDR2: SQVTM, ANQGSEA. The CDR3 coding sequence is TGCAGCGTTCGCGGAGGGGGCGCGAATTCACCCCTCCACTTT. Its protein product is CSVRGGGANSPLHF.